These 15 T cell receptor beta chains were all obtained from the same sample, sequenced in a study of shared clonotypes between healthy human individuals. Data came from immunoSEQ multiplex PCR; TCRdb stores just in-frame clones and leaves some out. The sample records about 1.5 million clones, about 98% being singletons. Material: naive CD4+ T cells sorted from blood. Described subset: CD45RA+ positively selected. These receptors all come from a man aged 25 to 45 in good health.

The V call is TRBV28, the J call TRBJ1-5; no reliable D call. This CDR3 contains 15 residues. Per the germline V gene, CDR1 is MDHEN and CDR2 is SYDVKM. V was cut by 5 bases and J by 4 bases, with 15 bases left in between. The CDR3 is CASSRHTALNQPQHF. Written as DNA, the CDR3 is TGTGCCAGCAGTAGACACACGGCCCTAAATCAGCCCCAGCATTTT.

The CDR3 DNA sequence: TGTGCCAGCTCACCAGCAGGGCGAGGCAATCAGCCCCAGCATTTT. Protein: CASSPAGRGNQPQHF. The V call is TRBV18, the J call TRBJ1-5; the D gene is possibly TRBD1 (5 bases). The CDR3 contains 15 residues. The V and J ends lost 2 bases and 2 bases respectively, with 10 bases between them. Germline assignment: CDR1 KGHSH and CDR2 LQKENI. The full variable domain, with the rest looked up from reference TRBV18 and TRBJ1-5, is NAGVMQNPRHLVRRRGQEARLRCSPMKGHSHVYWYRQLPEEGLKFMVYLQKENIIDESGMPKERFSAEFPKEGPSILRIQQVVRGDSAAYFCASSPAGRGNQPQHFGDGTRLSIL.

The genes are TRBV7-2 and TRBJ1-5, with 7 bases identical to TRBD1. The junction had 6 bases not matched to a gene; V was cut back by 8 bases and J by 5 bases. The V gene's germline CDR1 is SGHTA and CDR2 FQGNSA. The CDR3 covers 13 residues. The CDR3 DNA follows: TGTGCCAGCCAAGAACAGGGGCATCAGCCCCAGCATTTT. Amino acid sequence: CASQEQGHQPQHF.

Comment on this clone: Within the sample, other DNA sequences also encode this same CDR3. This chain links TRBV6-1 with TRBJ2-6, with no clear D. CDR1 MNHNS and CDR2 SASEGT come from the germline V gene. The ends were cut back, 2 bases at V and 0 bases at J, with 5 bases in the middle. This CDR3 has 15 residues. CDR3 sequence reads: CASSERPSGANVLTF. CDR3 DNA: TGTGCCAGCAGTGAACGGCCCTCTGGGGCCAACGTCCTGACTTTC.

Turning to this clone: The junction shows a germline mismatch at one end, possibly a read error. The chain couples TRBV10-3 to TRBJ2-2, with D unresolved. Germline loops: CDR1 ENHRY, CDR2 SYGVKD. This CDR3 contains 11 residues. CDR3 in amino acids: CAIGDTGELFF. CDR3 sequence (DNA): TGTGCCATCGGTGACACCGGGGAGCTGTTTTTT.

As concerns this clone: This sample includes further DNA sequences coding for the same CDR3. V usage is TRBV9 and J usage is TRBJ2-7, with 10 positions matching TRBD2. Germline V gene lookup returns CDR1 SGDLS and CDR2 YYNGEE. CDR3 length equals 15 residues. The junction had 5 bases not matched to a gene; V was cut back by 3 bases and J by 2 bases. This CDR3 reads CASSAGTSGTYEQYF. In DNA form, the CDR3 reads TGTGCCAGCAGCGCCGGTACTAGCGGGACCTACGAGCAGTACTTC.

This chain links TRBV7-3 with TRBJ2-1; weak D call: TRBD1 (7 bases). The CDR3 extends over 13 amino acids. Germline V CDR1 and CDR2: SGHTA, FQGTGA. V was cut by 5 bases and J by 8 bases, with 13 bases left in between. CDR3 residues: CASSASGGYEQFF. Here the CDR3 DNA reads TGTGCCAGCAGCGCTTCAGGGGGGTATGAGCAGTTCTTC.

The chain is built from TRBV5-1 and TRBJ2-7; D perhaps matches TRBD1 (6 bases). V was cut by 4 bases and J by 6 bases, with 11 bases left in between. This CDR3 has 12 residues. Germline V lookup: CDR1 SGHRS, CDR2 YFSETQ. This CDR3 is CASSIQGFEQYF. In DNA form, the CDR3 reads TGCGCCAGCAGCATACAGGGTTTCGAGCAGTACTTC.

DNA of the CDR3: TGTGCCAGCAGCTTACACGCTAGCGGGAGGGTAGCCAAAAACATTCAGTACTTC. Protein product: CASSLHASGRVAKNIQYF. This chain joins TRBV7-8 and TRBJ2-4; 12 bases match TRBD2. The CDR3 sequence is 18 residues long. CDR1 is SGHVS, CDR2 FQNEAQ, per germline. V shed 2 bases and J 0 bases; nucleotides not matched to a gene: 5.

The chain uses TRBV10-3 and TRBJ2-3; 12 bases align to TRBD2. Germline V gives CDR1 ENHRY, CDR2 SYGVKD. The CDR3 is 15 amino acids. J was trimmed by 6 bases and V by 3 bases; bases with no gene match: 4. The CDR3 here is CAISERTSGIDTQYF. DNA of the CDR3: TGTGCCATCAGTGAAAGGACTAGCGGGATTGATACGCAGTATTTT.

The chain has TRBV4-2 and TRBJ2-3, with 9 nucleotides matching TRBD2. CDR1 is LGHNA, CDR2 YNFKEQ, per germline. V was clipped by 3 bases and J by 2 bases; unmatched bases: 9. This CDR3 has 17 residues. The chain's CDR3 is CASSQDHPSGNTDTQYF. The DNA for the CDR3 is TGTGCCAGCAGCCAGGACCACCCTAGCGGGAACACAGATACGCAGTATTTT.

This chain uses TRBV19 with TRBJ1-1; D is undetermined. Trimming cost V 7 bases and J 1 base, with 10 bases left between them. The CDR3 is 13 residues long. Germline V CDR1 and CDR2: LNHDA, SQIVND (reference sequence). The CDR3 here is CASKWSGNTEAFF. Written as DNA, the CDR3 is TGTGCCAGTAAGTGGTCGGGGAACACTGAAGCTTTCTTT. Full variable domain (remainder filled in from reference TRBV19 and TRBJ1-1): DGGITQSPKYLFRKEGQNVTLSCEQNLNHDAMYWYRQDPGQGLRLIYYSQIVNDFQKGDIAEGYSVSREKKESFPLTVTSAQKNPTAFYLCASKWSGNTEAFFGQGTRLTVV.

The rearrangement uses TRBV15 and TRBJ2-1; TRBD2 aligns across 10 bases. Germline V lookup: CDR1 LNHNV, CDR2 YYDKDF (reference sequence). Trimming took 1 base from V and 8 from J; bases not matched to a gene: 5. The CDR3 totals 15 residues. CDR3: CATSRGASGRYEQFF. CDR3 DNA sequence: TGTGCCACCAGCAGAGGTGCTAGCGGGAGATATGAGCAGTTCTTC.

This chain links TRBV10-1 with TRBJ2-5; unclear D gene. The CDR3 totals 13 residues. V dropped 0 bases and J dropped 5 bases, with 7 bases sitting between them. Germline CDR1 is WNHNN and CDR2 is SYGVQD (reference sequence). This CDR3 reads CASSESIGETQYF. CDR3 in DNA: TGCGCCAGCAGTGAGTCGATTGGGGAGACCCAGTACTTC.

V and J are TRBV5-1 and TRBJ2-7; D gene uncertain. This CDR3 comprises 14 residues. CDR1 is SGHRS and CDR2 is YFSETQ in the germline V gene. The V gene lost 0 bases and the J gene lost 2 bases, with 9 bases spanning the gap. The CDR3 DNA sequence: TGCGCCAGCAGCTTGGGGCTGGACCCCTACGAGCAGTACTTC. Its protein product is CASSLGLDPYEQYF.